This passage covers 8 T cell receptor beta chains from one sample sequenced in a study of blood T cell repertoires in COVID-19. Here immunoSEQ multiplex PCR was the method, and the copy in TCRdb shows in-frame clones only, minus some. Found here are 200,000 to 250,000 clones, about 90% of them singletons; the top ten hold less than 3%. The sample was peripheral blood. These receptors came from a man younger than 40 with COVID-19, enrolled during active disease.

The J gene is TRBJ2-7, the V gene TRBV7-2; maybe TRBD1 (5 bases). V dropped 5 bases and J dropped 0 bases, with 11 bases sitting between them. Per germline, CDR1 SGHTA and CDR2 FQGNSA. CDR3 length: 14 residues. CDR3 DNA sequence: TGTGCCAGCAGCCAGGGTCTGTACTCCTACGAGCAGTACTTC. Amino acids: CASSQGLYSYEQYF. The whole variable domain, filled in from reference TRBV7-2 and TRBJ2-7, reads GAGVSQSPSNKVTEKGKDVELRCDPISGHTALYWYRQSLGQGLEFLIYFQGNSAPDKSGLPSDRFSAERTGGSVSTLTIQRTQQEDSAVYLCASSQGLYSYEQYFGPGTRLTVT.

This chain uses TRBV25-1 with TRBJ1-6; D ambiguous. The germline V and J ends were trimmed by 2 bases and 6 bases, with 8 bases remaining between them. Per the germline V gene, CDR1 is MGHDK and CDR2 is SYGVNS. CDR3 length: 14 amino acids. The DNA of the CDR3 is TGTGCCAGCAGTGAAGGAGTGGGTAATTCACCCCTCCACTTT. Its translation is CASSEGVGNSPLHF.

With respect to this clone: The identical CDR3 is also encoded by other nucleotide sequences in the sample. This chain connects TRBV30 to TRBJ2-3; tentative D call: TRBD2 (5 bases). The CDR3 contains 13 residues. V was trimmed by 0 bases and J by 3 bases, leaving 7 bases between them. The germline V gene has CDR1 GTSNPN and CDR2 SVGIG (reference sequence). Written as DNA, the CDR3 is TGTGCCTGGAGTGTACGGGGTACAGATACGCAGTATTTT. This encodes CAWSVRGTDTQYF.

This clone was seen a single time. The CDR3, as DNA: TGCGCCAGCAGCCCCGGACTAGCGGGCCCGAACACCGGGGAGCTGTTTTTT. Encoded protein: CASSPGLAGPNTGELFF. The genes are TRBV4-3 and TRBJ2-2; the match to TRBD2 covers 11 bases. J was trimmed by 0 bases and V by 4 bases; bases with no gene match: 4. Germline V lookup: CDR1 LGHNA, CDR2 YSLEER. CDR3 length: 17 amino acids.

The chain couples TRBV24-1 to TRBJ1-5; 11 nucleotides align to TRBD1. J was trimmed by 5 bases and V by 5 bases; bases with no gene match: 4. This CDR3 has 15 amino acids. Germline CDR1 reads KGHDR; CDR2 reads SFDVKD. The CDR3 DNA sequence: TGTGCCACCAGTGCGAGGGGACAGGGGGATCAGCCCCAGCATTTT. Translated, it gives CATSARGQGDQPQHF.

The chain is built from TRBV30 and TRBJ1-1; D gene uncertain. CDR1 GTSNPN and CDR2 SVGIG come from the germline V gene (reference sequence). This CDR3 spans 13 amino acids. The ends were cut back, 0 bases at V and 1 base at J, with 6 bases in the middle. For the CDR3, the DNA is TGTGCCTGGAGTGTAGCCGGGAACACTGAAGCTTTCTTT. This encodes CAWSVAGNTEAFF.

V and J are TRBV19 and TRBJ1-5; D might be TRBD1 (6 bases). Trimming took 3 bases from V and 10 from J, leaving 10 bases between them. The CDR3 spans 12 residues. Germline V gene lookup returns CDR1 LNHDA and CDR2 SQIVND (reference sequence). DNA of the CDR3: TGTGCCAGTAGTATTGACAGGCACCCCCAGCATTTT. Amino acid sequence: CASSIDRHPQHF.

The chain couples TRBV29-1 to TRBJ1-2, with no clear D. V was shortened by 5 bases and J by 1 base, with 11 bases between the two germline ends. Germline lookup yields CDR1 SQVTM and CDR2 ANQGSEA. This CDR3 comprises 13 residues. The CDR3 bases are TGCAGCGTTATCCCCACTGTTAACTATGGCTACACCTTC. It codes for CSVIPTVNYGYTF.